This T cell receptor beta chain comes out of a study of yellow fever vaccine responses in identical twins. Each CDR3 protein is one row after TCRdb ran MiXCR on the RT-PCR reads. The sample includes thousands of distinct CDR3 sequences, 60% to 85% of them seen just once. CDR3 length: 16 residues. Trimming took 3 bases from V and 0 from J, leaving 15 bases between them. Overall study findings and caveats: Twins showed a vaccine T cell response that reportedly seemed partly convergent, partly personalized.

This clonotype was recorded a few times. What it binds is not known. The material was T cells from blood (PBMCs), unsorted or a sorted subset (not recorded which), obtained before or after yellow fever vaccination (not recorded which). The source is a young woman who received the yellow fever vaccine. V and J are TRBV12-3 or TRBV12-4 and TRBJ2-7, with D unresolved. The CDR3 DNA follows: TGTGCCAGCAGTTTTATAGGGCAGAAGCACTCCTACGAGCAGTACTTC. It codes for CASSFIGQKHSYEQYF.